The 2 T cell receptor beta chains given below trace back to one sample, sequenced in a study of identical twins. TCRdb recomputed calls from the 5' RACE reads with MiXCR, one row per CDR3 protein. The sample gives approximately 600,000 distinct CDR3 sequences, about 7.6% of which show up once; approximately 1.5% is in the top ten. This sample also appeared in a second study, on yellow fever vaccine responses in identical twins.

The sequenced sample consisted of PBMCs. The receptors were gathered from a young woman in good health.

This clonotype was recorded many times. This chain uses TRBV27 with TRBJ2-7; D is unclear. Germline assignment: CDR1 MNHEY and CDR2 SMNVEV (reference sequence). The CDR3 is 12 amino acids. Trimming removed 3 bases at V and 5 bases at J, with 8 bases between. DNA of the CDR3: TGTGCCAGCAGTTTGGGTAGGAACGAGCAGTACTTC. Encoded protein: CASSLGRNEQYF.

V is TRBV6-5 and J is TRBJ2-5; D is perhaps TRBD1 or TRBD2 (5 bases each). Germline CDR1 and CDR2: MNHEY and SVGAGI. This CDR3 has 14 amino acids. The V gene lost 2 bases and the J gene lost 5 bases, with 12 bases spanning the gap. This CDR3 is CASSYGGTGETQYF. The CDR3 DNA reads TGTGCCAGCAGTTACGGGGGTACTGGGGAGACCCAGTACTTC.